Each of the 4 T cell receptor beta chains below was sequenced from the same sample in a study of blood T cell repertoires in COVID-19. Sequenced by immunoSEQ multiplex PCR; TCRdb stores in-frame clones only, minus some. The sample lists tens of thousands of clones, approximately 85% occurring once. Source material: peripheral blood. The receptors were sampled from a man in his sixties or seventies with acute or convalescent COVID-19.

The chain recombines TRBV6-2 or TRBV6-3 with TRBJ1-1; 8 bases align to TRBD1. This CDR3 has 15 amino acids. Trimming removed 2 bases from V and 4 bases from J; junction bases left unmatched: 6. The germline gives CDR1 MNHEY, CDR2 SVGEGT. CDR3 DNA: TGTGCCAGCAGTTACGGATACGACAGGGGCACTGAAGCTTTCTTT. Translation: CASSYGYDRGTEAFF.

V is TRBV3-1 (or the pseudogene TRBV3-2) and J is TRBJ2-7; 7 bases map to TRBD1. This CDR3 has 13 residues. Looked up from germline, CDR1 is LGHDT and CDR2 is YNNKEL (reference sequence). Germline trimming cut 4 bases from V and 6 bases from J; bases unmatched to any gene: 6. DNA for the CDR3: TGTGCCAGCAGCCCCAGACAGGGCGGCGAGCAGTACTTC. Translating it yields CASSPRQGGEQYF.

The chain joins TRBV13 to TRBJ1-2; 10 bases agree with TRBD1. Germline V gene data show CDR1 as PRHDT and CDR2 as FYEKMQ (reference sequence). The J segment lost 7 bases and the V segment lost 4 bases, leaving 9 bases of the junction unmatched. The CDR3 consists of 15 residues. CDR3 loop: CASSSAGTGDVGYTF. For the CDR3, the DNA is TGTGCCAGCAGCTCCGCCGGGACAGGGGATGTTGGCTACACCTTC. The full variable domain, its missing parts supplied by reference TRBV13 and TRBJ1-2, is AAGVIQSPRHLIKEKRETATLKCYPIPRHDTVYWYQQGPGQDPQFLISFYEKMQSDKGSIPDRFSAQQFSDYHSELNMSSLELGDSALYFCASSSAGTGDVGYTFGSGTRLTVV.

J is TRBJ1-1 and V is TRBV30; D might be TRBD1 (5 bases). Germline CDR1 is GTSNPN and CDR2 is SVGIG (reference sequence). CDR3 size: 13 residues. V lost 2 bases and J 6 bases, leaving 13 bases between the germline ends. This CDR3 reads CAWSPGGGPEAFF. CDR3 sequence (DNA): TGTGCCTGGAGTCCGGGGGGTGGCCCTGAAGCTTTCTTT.